Following are 32 T cell receptor beta chains from one sample sequenced in a study of T cells after yellow fever vaccination. TCRdb re-called the 5' RACE reads through MiXCR, storing one row per CDR3 protein. The table shows hundreds of thousands of distinct CDR3 sequences, with roughly 3.9% occurring only once. This sample comprised PBMCs, obtained 5 days after the yellow fever booster vaccination. These receptors were collected from a man younger than 35 who received the YFV17D yellow fever vaccine.

The sample holds many counts of this clonotype. The genes are TRBV6-2 or TRBV6-3 and TRBJ1-2, with no clear D. CDR1 is MNHEY, CDR2 SVGEGT, per germline. The CDR3 sequence is 12 residues long. Trimming removed 5 bases at V and 4 bases at J, with 8 bases between. The CDR3 DNA reads TGTGCCAGCAGTCAGGAGGTCTATGGCTACACCTTC. Its protein is CASSQEVYGYTF.

The V call is TRBV10-3, the J call TRBJ1-1; possible D gene TRBD1, 6 bases. Per the germline V gene, CDR1 is ENHRY and CDR2 is SYGVKD. V shed 6 bases and J shed 0 bases, with 8 bases lying between them. This CDR3 has 13 amino acids. The CDR3 DNA reads as TGTGCCATCAGACAGGGAATGAACACTGAAGCTTTCTTT. This sequence encodes CAIRQGMNTEAFF.

This clonotype showed up just a few times. The chain uses TRBV19 and TRBJ2-5; a possible D gene is TRBD1 (5 bases). This CDR3 is 16 amino acids long. V was shortened by 5 bases and J by 1 base, with 17 bases between the two germline ends. Germline V gene data show CDR1 as LNHDA and CDR2 as SQIVND (reference sequence). CDR3 nucleotides: TGTGCCAGTAGTCACACCGATGCAGGGCGCCAAGAGACCCAGTACTTC. Protein: CASSHTDAGRQETQYF.

This clonotype showed up just a few times. The V and J genes are TRBV2 and TRBJ2-3; no clear D gene. CDR1 SNHLY and CDR2 FYNNEI come from the germline V gene. V was pared by 7 bases and J by 6 bases, with 20 bases between. The CDR3 length is 15 residues. The CDR3 is CASKISPVRADTQYF. For the CDR3, the DNA is TGTGCCAGCAAAATCTCGCCTGTCCGGGCTGATACGCAGTATTTT.

This clonotype was recorded once. A much larger clone lies one base from this, so it may be a read error. The chain employs TRBV5-1 and TRBJ1-4; 11 nucleotides match TRBD1. Germline V gene lookup returns CDR1 SGHRS and CDR2 YFSETQ. The CDR3 is 14 amino acids. The CDR3 region is CASKPGQGDEKVFF. CDR3 bases: TGCGCCAGCAAGCCGGGACAGGGGGACGAAAAAGTGTTTTTT. Full variable domain (rest looked up from reference TRBV5-1 and TRBJ1-4): KAGVTQTPRYLIKTRGQQVTLSCSPISGHRSVSWYQQTPGQGLQFLFEYFSETQRNKGNFPGRFSGRQFSNSRSEMNVSTLELGDSALYLCASKPGQGDEKVFFGSGTQLSVL.

Ten or more counts support this clonotype. The V and J genes are TRBV7-9 and TRBJ2-2; D perhaps matches TRBD1 (5 bases). V was clipped by 5 bases and J by 2 bases, with 15 bases between them. The CDR3 contains 16 residues. Per germline, CDR1 SEHNR and CDR2 FQNEAQ (reference sequence). The CDR3 region has the DNA TGTGCCAGCAGCGCCAAGACAGCTTCTAACACCGGGGAGCTGTTTTTT. Amino acid sequence: CASSAKTASNTGELFF. The whole variable domain, filled in from reference TRBV7-9 and TRBJ2-2, reads DTGVSQNPRHKITKRGQNVTFRCDPISEHNRLYWYRQTLGQGPEFLTYFQNEAQLEKSRLLSDRFSAERPKGSFSTLEIQRTEQGDSAMYLCASSAKTASNTGELFFGEGSRLTVL.

This clonotype appeared a few times. The chain couples TRBV2 to TRBJ1-3, with no clear D. CDR3 length: 12 residues. V lost 7 bases, J lost 3 bases, and 7 bases lay in between. Germline V gene data show CDR1 as SNHLY and CDR2 as FYNNEI. CDR3: CASKLGGNTIYF. The CDR3 nucleotides are TGTGCCAGCAAATTGGGTGGAAACACCATATATTTT.

This chain joins TRBV5-1 and TRBJ2-2, with 7 bases fitting TRBD1. This CDR3 has 18 amino acids. The V and J ends lost 6 bases and 6 bases, in that order; junction bases with no gene match: 20. The germline gives CDR1 SGHRS, CDR2 YFSETQ. CDR3 in DNA: TGCGCCAGCAAAGAATATAATTGGGCTACAGGGGATTCCGGGGAGCTGTTTTTT. It codes for CASKEYNWATGDSGELFF.

In this sample, this clonotype turned up a few times. The rearrangement uses TRBV5-4 and TRBJ2-5; TRBD2 matches 7 bases. CDR3 length: 15 residues. The ends lost 5 bases at V and 2 bases at J; junction bases unmatched: 9. Germline assignment: CDR1 SGHNT and CDR2 YYREEE (reference sequence). This CDR3 is CASSRQRGPQETQYF. The CDR3 region has the DNA TGTGCCAGCAGTAGACAGCGGGGCCCACAAGAGACCCAGTACTTC.

The chain links TRBV29-1 to TRBJ1-1, with D unresolved. There are 13 residues in the CDR3. V lost 5 bases to trimming and J lost 0 bases, with 10 bases between them. Germline-derived CDR1 and CDR2 are SQVTM and ANQGSEA. CDR3 DNA: TGCAGCGTTTGGGTGTCCCTGAACACTGAAGCTTTCTTT. Amino acid sequence: CSVWVSLNTEAFF.

The rearrangement links TRBV4-1 to TRBJ2-1; TRBD1 is a possible D gene (6 bases). The length of the CDR3 is 18 residues. The V gene lost 1 base and the J gene lost 0 bases, with 16 bases spanning the gap. The germline gives CDR1 MGHRA, CDR2 YSYEKL. The CDR3: CASSQGLTGKGSYNEQFF. DNA for the CDR3: TGCGCCAGCAGCCAAGGGCTTACAGGGAAAGGCTCCTACAATGAGCAGTTCTTC.

This clonotype was seen a handful of times. V usage is TRBV6-6 and J usage is TRBJ2-2; 8 nucleotides agree with TRBD1. The CDR3 covers 15 residues. V lost 5 bases, J lost 7 bases, and 9 bases stayed unmatched. Per the germline V gene, CDR1 is MNHNY and CDR2 is SVGAGI (reference sequence). The CDR3 reads CASSRQDRVNGELFF. In DNA form, the CDR3 reads TGTGCCAGCAGTCGGCAGGACAGGGTGAACGGGGAGCTGTTTTTT.

In its sample, this clonotype was seen a few times. V usage is TRBV12-3 or TRBV12-4 and J usage is TRBJ2-2; D gene unclear. V shed 6 bases and J shed 1 base, with 6 bases lying between them. There are 13 residues in the CDR3. CDR3 loop: CASSEVNTGELFF. In DNA, the CDR3 is TGTGCCAGCAGCGAAGTGAACACCGGGGAGCTGTTTTTT.

The table lists this clonotype with a few counts. The chain joins TRBV29-1 to TRBJ2-2; TRBD1 might be the D (5 bases). Germline V gene data show CDR1 as SQVTM and CDR2 as ANQGSEA. The V gene lost 6 bases and the J gene lost 2 bases, with 10 bases spanning the gap. The CDR3 runs 13 residues. The CDR3 DNA is TGCAGCGTCCTCGACAGAAACACCGGGGAGCTGTTTTTT. This encodes CSVLDRNTGELFF.

This clonotype has a handful of counts. The rearrangement joins TRBV3-1 to TRBJ2-1; TRBD2 might be the D (7 bases). The CDR3 loop spans 16 amino acids. The germline gives CDR1 LGHDT, CDR2 YNNKEL (reference sequence). V lost 3 bases, J lost 3 bases, and 15 bases lay in between. The CDR3 DNA sequence: TGTGCCAGCAGCCAGGGAGGGGGGGACCTCTACAATGAGCAGTTCTTC. The encoded protein is CASSQGGGDLYNEQFF.

This clonotype has only a few counts. The chain uses TRBV5-1 and TRBJ2-3; TRBD2 is a possible D gene (6 bases). The V end was cut by 4 bases, the J end by 4 bases, with 13 bases between. CDR1 SGHRS and CDR2 YFSETQ come from the germline V gene. There are 14 residues in the CDR3. CDR3: CASSPGLRPDTQYF. DNA for the CDR3: TGCGCCAGCAGCCCGGGACTCCGGCCAGATACGCAGTATTTT.

This clonotype was counted a few times. CDR3 in amino acids: CASTTRPNYGYTF. CDR3 nucleotides: TGTGCCAGCACGACCCGGCCTAACTATGGCTACACCTTC. This chain links TRBV7-9 with TRBJ1-2; no clear D. The CDR3 extends over 13 amino acids. CDR1 is SEHNR, CDR2 FQNEAQ, per germline (reference sequence). V was clipped by 7 bases and J by 0 bases, with 9 bases between them.

This clonotype occurred many times. The chain combines TRBV18 with TRBJ1-2; D may be TRBD1 (6 bases). Germline V gene lookup returns CDR1 KGHSH and CDR2 LQKENI. The CDR3 is 12 amino acids. With 6 bases removed from V and 8 bases from J, the gap between germline ends came to 13 bases. The CDR3 region has the DNA TGTGCCAGCTCCCCGGACAGTAGGGGCTACACCTTC. The encoded protein is CASSPDSRGYTF.

This clonotype was picked up many times. The chain combines TRBV7-9 with TRBJ1-6; D is undetermined. The CDR3 totals 16 residues. Germline CDR1 reads SEHNR; CDR2 reads FQNEAQ (reference sequence). V shed 3 bases and J shed 5 bases, with 14 bases lying between them. The CDR3 DNA follows: TGTGCCAGCAGCTTCGGACTAGCAGGCAATAATTCACCCCTCCACTTT. Protein: CASSFGLAGNNSPLHF.

The gene calls are TRBV18 and TRBJ1-1; perhaps TRBD1 as D (6 bases). Germline values: CDR1 KGHSH, CDR2 LQKENI. This CDR3 has 15 amino acids. V lost 5 bases to trimming and J lost 4 bases, with 17 bases between them. The CDR3: CASSAHRRGGTEAFF. DNA of the CDR3: TGTGCCAGCTCAGCACACCGAAGGGGGGGCACTGAAGCTTTCTTT.

This clonotype occurred a few times. This chain connects TRBV7-6 to TRBJ2-2, with D tentatively TRBD1 or TRBD2 (5 bases each). Trimming stripped 0 bases from V and 6 bases from J, with 14 bases between. The CDR3 spans 16 residues. Germline V gives CDR1 SGHVS, CDR2 FNYEAQ. The CDR3 protein is CASSLAAGRNSGELFF. The CDR3 region has the DNA TGTGCCAGCAGCTTAGCGGCAGGGAGAAATTCCGGGGAGCTGTTTTTT.

This chain's CDR3 is CATQERETQYF. The CDR3 DNA reads TGTGCCACTCAAGAGCGAGAGACCCAGTACTTC. The V call is TRBV10-3, the J call TRBJ2-5; D uncertain. There are 11 residues in the CDR3. Looked up from germline, CDR1 is ENHRY and CDR2 is SYGVKD. Trimming removed 10 bases at V and 4 bases at J, with 10 bases between.

This clonotype was recorded many times. The rearrangement uses TRBV12-3 or TRBV12-4 and TRBJ1-2; D gene unclear. V dropped 3 bases and J dropped 7 bases, with 6 bases sitting between them. This CDR3 has 11 amino acids. The CDR3 spells CASSLGAGYTF. The CDR3 DNA sequence: TGTGCCAGCAGTTTGGGCGCTGGCTACACCTTC.

This chain links TRBV6-5 with TRBJ1-3; the D is unclear. With 7 bases removed from V and 2 bases from J, the gap between germline ends came to 6 bases. Germline CDR1 and CDR2: MNHEY and SVGAGI. There are 12 residues in the CDR3. CDR3 in DNA: TGTGCCAGCACCACCGCTGGAAACACCATATATTTT. Encoded protein: CASTTAGNTIYF.

In its sample, this clonotype was seen a few times. This CDR3 reads CASSDHRDSHPRYEQYV. CDR3 DNA: TGTGCCAGCAGTGACCACCGGGACAGCCATCCTCGCTACGAGCAGTACGTC. The chain employs TRBV6-2 or TRBV6-3 and TRBJ2-7, with TRBD1 identical over 7 bases. There are 17 residues in the CDR3. The germline gives CDR1 MNHEY, CDR2 SVGEGT. V lost 5 bases, J lost 3 bases, and 16 bases stayed unmatched.

Many counts were recorded for this clonotype. The chain has TRBV18 and TRBJ2-5; unclear D gene. The CDR3 sequence is 13 residues long. V lost 1 base and J 4 bases, leaving 7 bases between the germline ends. CDR1 and CDR2 (germline): KGHSH, LQKENI. In DNA form, the CDR3 reads TGTGCCAGCTCACCACGCTCGGGAGAGACCCAGTACTTC. Protein sequence: CASSPRSGETQYF. Combining the CDR3 with reference TRBV18 and TRBJ2-5 gives the whole variable domain NAGVMQNPRHLVRRRGQEARLRCSPMKGHSHVYWYRQLPEEGLKFMVYLQKENIIDESGMPKERFSAEFPKEGPSILRIQQVVRGDSAAYFCASSPRSGETQYFGPGTRLLVL.

The chain carries TRBV7-2 and TRBJ2-1; TRBD1 matches 10 bases. Germline V gene sequence: CDR1 SGHTA, CDR2 FQGNSA. This CDR3 has 16 residues. The junction had 4 bases not matched to a gene; V was cut back by 5 bases and J by 0 bases. The CDR3 sequence: CASSGQGENSYNEQFF. The CDR3 DNA reads TGTGCCAGCAGCGGACAGGGGGAAAACTCCTACAATGAGCAGTTCTTC.

Only a few counts were recorded for this clonotype. The J gene is TRBJ1-1, the V gene TRBV12-3 or TRBV12-4, with a weak D call TRBD1 (5 bases). The CDR3 totals 14 residues. V was pared by 6 bases and J by 7 bases, with 18 bases between. CDR3 sequence (DNA): TGTGCCAGCAGCTCCCAGGGTAGTTGGGGTGAAGCTTTCTTT. It translates to CASSSQGSWGEAFF.

This clonotype was counted a few times. The chain recombines TRBV6-5 with TRBJ1-5; D is undetermined. Per germline, CDR1 MNHEY and CDR2 SVGAGI. Trimming cost V 2 bases and J 7 bases, with 9 bases left between them. The CDR3 is made up of 13 amino acids. The CDR3 DNA reads TGTGCCAGCAGTTACAGGGAATCGCAGCCCCAGCATTTT. This encodes CASSYRESQPQHF.

V and J are TRBV7-2 and TRBJ2-3, with 8 bases aligning to TRBD2. V was pared by 7 bases and J by 2 bases, with 11 bases of the junction left unmatched. The germline CDR1 and CDR2 sequences are SGHTA and FQGNSA. This CDR3 contains 16 residues. This CDR3 is CASKGRAGGFTDTQYF. The DNA of the CDR3 is TGTGCCAGCAAAGGCCGGGCGGGGGGCTTCACAGATACGCAGTATTTT.

The chain carries TRBV9 and TRBJ2-1; D perhaps matches TRBD1 (6 bases). Trimming left V 2 bases short and J 7 bases short, with 7 bases between. CDR1 is SGDLS and CDR2 is YYNGEE in the germline V gene. The length of the CDR3 is 12 residues. CDR3 in amino acids: CASSVGQNEQFF. The CDR3 DNA reads as TGTGCCAGCAGCGTGGGACAAAATGAGCAGTTCTTC.

The CDR3 loop is CASSLQGAQPYNEQFF. CDR3 DNA sequence: TGTGCCAGCAGCTTACAGGGGGCACAACCCTACAATGAGCAGTTCTTC. The chain joins TRBV7-3 to TRBJ2-1, with 8 bases fitting TRBD1. The germline V gene has CDR1 SGHTA and CDR2 FQGTGA. Losses at the gene ends were 2 bases for V and 2 bases for J; bases not matched to a gene: 5. This CDR3 has 16 residues. The full variable domain, with the rest looked up from reference TRBV7-3 and TRBJ2-1, is GAGVSQTPSNKVTEKGKYVELRCDPISGHTALYWYRQSLGQGPEFLIYFQGTGAADDSGLPNDRFFAVRPEGSVSTLKIQRTERGDSAVYLCASSLQGAQPYNEQFFGPGTRLTVL.